The 10 T cell receptor beta chains below all came from one sample that was sequenced in a study of blood T cell repertoires in COVID-19. The method was immunoSEQ multiplex PCR; TCRdb's version includes in-frame clones alone and lacks a portion of them. The repertoire holds tens of thousands of clones, with around four fifths as singletons. The material sequenced was peripheral blood. Receptors were obtained from a man aged 80 or over with acute or convalescent COVID-19.

This sequence joins TRBV7-3 and TRBJ2-1, with D unclear. The CDR3 contains 15 residues. Between the trimmed V and J ends, which lost 5 bases and 2 bases, there was a span of 13 bases. Germline lookup yields CDR1 SGHTA and CDR2 FQGTGA. CDR3 nucleotides: TGTGCCAGCAGCCCAGACCCCGCGGCCTACAATGAGCAGTTCTTC. Translation gives CASSPDPAAYNEQFF.

The chain uses TRBV10-3 and TRBJ2-7; 9 bases agree with TRBD1. V was pared by 6 bases and J by 1 base, with 7 bases of the junction left unmatched. Germline V gene data show CDR1 as ENHRY and CDR2 as SYGVKD. CDR3 length: 15 residues. CDR3 loop: CAISPGTGHSYEQYF. CDR3 DNA sequence: TGTGCCATCAGCCCCGGGACAGGGCATTCCTACGAGCAGTACTTC.

V and J are TRBV19 and TRBJ1-6; D gene uncertain. Germline V gives CDR1 LNHDA, CDR2 SQIVND (reference sequence). This CDR3 spans 14 amino acids. Trimming removed 4 bases at V and 6 bases at J, with 10 bases between. CDR3 DNA: TGTGCCAGTAGTACCCCTGTGCGTAATTCACCCCTCCACTTT. As protein: CASSTPVRNSPLHF.

The chain joins TRBV4-1 to TRBJ1-2; TRBD1 aligns across 10 bases. Trimming cost V 1 base and J 4 bases; bases outside gene matches: 6. The CDR3 runs 16 residues. The germline CDR1 and CDR2 sequences are MGHRA and YSYEKL. CDR3: CASSQGRDRGGYGYTF. CDR3 sequence (DNA): TGCGCCAGCAGCCAAGGAAGGGACAGGGGAGGCTATGGCTACACCTTC.

This sequence joins TRBV3-1 (or the pseudogene TRBV3-2) and TRBJ2-5; D uncertain. With 0 bases removed from V and 5 bases from J, the gap between germline ends came to 10 bases. The germline gives CDR1 LGHDT, CDR2 YNNKEL (reference sequence). This CDR3 is built from 14 residues. This CDR3 is CASSQDLRWETQYF. CDR3 DNA sequence: TGTGCCAGCAGCCAAGATTTGCGGTGGGAGACCCAGTACTTC.

V usage is TRBV5-8 and J usage is TRBJ2-5; maybe TRBD2 (6 bases). The CDR3 spans 14 residues. V dropped 5 bases and J dropped 1 base, with 12 bases sitting between them. Germline V gene sequence: CDR1 SGHTS, CDR2 YDEGEE. CDR3 loop: CASSPGTFQETQYF. The CDR3 DNA sequence: TGTGCCAGCAGTCCAGGGACTTTCCAAGAGACCCAGTACTTC.

V and J are TRBV13 and TRBJ1-1, with TRBD1 identical over 7 bases. From germline, CDR1 is PRHDT and CDR2 FYEKMQ (reference sequence). V dropped 3 bases and J dropped 2; count of bases not matched to a gene: 3. This CDR3 spans 14 amino acids. CDR3 in amino acids: CASSFHRGNTEAFF. The CDR3 nucleotides are TGTGCCAGCAGCTTCCACAGGGGAAACACTGAAGCTTTCTTT.

This rearrangement joins TRBV4-2 to TRBJ2-7; possibly TRBD2 for D (6 bases). The ends were cut back, 1 base at V and 4 bases at J, with 14 bases in the middle. The length of the CDR3 is 15 residues. Germline CDR1 and CDR2: LGHNA and YNFKEQ. CDR3 nucleotides: TGTGCCAGCAGCCAAGGCCGGGGGTCTAGGTACGAGCAGTACTTC. This translates into CASSQGRGSRYEQYF.

The gene calls are TRBV29-1 and TRBJ1-3; unclear D gene. V shed 3 bases and J shed 8 bases, with 11 bases lying between them. The germline V gene encodes CDR1 SQVTM and CDR2 ANQGSEA. There are 12 residues in the CDR3. CDR3 sequence: CSVDRRGDTIYF. CDR3 in DNA: TGCAGCGTTGACCGTCGCGGGGACACCATATATTTT.

Points on this clone: Other DNA sequences of this sample code for an identical CDR3. The rearrangement uses TRBV5-1 and TRBJ2-3; a possible D gene is TRBD2 (5 bases). CDR3 size: 13 residues. Between the trimmed V and J ends, which lost 1 base and 6 bases, there was a span of 9 bases. Germline values: CDR1 SGHRS, CDR2 YFSETQ. CDR3 residues: CASSLRPGDTQYF. The DNA of the CDR3 is TGCGCCAGCAGCTTGCGGCCGGGGGATACGCAGTATTTT.